The clone carrying this T cell receptor beta chain was seen a few times. This sample was included in a study of CD8+CD57+ T cells in acquired aplastic anemia. About the study: Sorted cells (CD4+ and CD8+) yielded DNA amounts that averaged approximately 3 ug.

TCR beta VDJ combinations and CDR3 sequences were profiled from genomic DNA. One entry per CDR3 protein, called by TCRdb with MiXCR from the reads. The data contain 150,000 to 200,000 distinct CDR3 sequences, approximately 48% of them seen just once; the ten biggest clones take up around 9.7%. The sequenced patients had an expansion of CD8+CD57+ cells seen by flow cytometry. The sequenced material came from sorted CD4+, CD8+, or CD8+CD57+ T cells (not recorded which) from PBMCs. The receptor was isolated from a human donor with aplastic anemia.

The CDR3 protein is CASSPGTGYEQYF. For the CDR3, the DNA is TGTGCCAGCAGCCCCGGGACAGGGTACGAGCAGTACTTC. The J gene is TRBJ2-7, the V gene TRBV7-2, with 9 positions matching TRBD1. This CDR3 has 13 residues. Germline V gives CDR1 SGHTA, CDR2 FQGNSA. V was clipped by 5 bases and J by 4 bases; unmatched bases: 3. The variable domain in full, with the rest retrieved from reference TRBV7-2 and TRBJ2-7, is GAGVSQSPSNKVTEKGKDVELRCDPISGHTALYWYRQSLGQGLEFLIYFQGNSAPDKSGLPSDRFSAERTGGSVSTLTIQRTQQEDSAVYLCASSPGTGYEQYFGPGTRLTVT.